This is a list of T cell receptor beta chains from one sample in a study of blood T cell repertoires in COVID-19. The repertoire was sequenced with immunoSEQ multiplex PCR; TCRdb's copy has only in-frame clones and lacks some. The sample lists over 200,000 clones, around nine tenths occurring once. The sequenced material came from peripheral blood. The receptors originated from a man aged 35-49 years who had recovered from COVID-19. Each CDR3 is given with its conserved first and last residue. The order of the fields is CDR3 DNA, CDR3 protein, J gene, clone size, V gene, D gene. D genes are given only for firm matches. Expanded clones get a size class; other rows say once, few or many, or leave the size out.

DNA: TGTGCCAGCAGCACCAGGGGGGTGGGCTACGAGCAGTACTTC
CDR3: CASSTRGVGYEQYF
J: TRBJ2-7
size: .
V: TRBV5-4
D: .

DNA: TGCGCCAGCAGCTCCGGAGGGCGGGAGTCACTAGAGACCCAGTACTTC
CDR3: CASSSGGRESLETQYF
J: TRBJ2-5
size: .
V: TRBV5-1
D: TRBD2

DNA: TGTGCCAGCAGCTTTAGCGGGGGGGGGCGTGGTTACAATGAGCAGTTCTTC
CDR3: CASSFSGGGRGYNEQFF
J: TRBJ2-1
size: .
V: TRBV7-6
D: TRBD2

DNA: TGTGCCAGCAGCTTAGGTAGTACAGCACTCAATCAGCCCCAGCATTTT
CDR3: CASSLGSTALNQPQHF
J: TRBJ1-5
size: .
V: TRBV11-2
D: .

DNA: TGTGCCAGCAGTCGGAACAGGGGGCTGGGAGAAAAACTGTTTTTT
CDR3: CASSRNRGLGEKLFF
J: TRBJ1-4
size: .
V: TRBV16
D: TRBD1

DNA: TGTGCCAGTAGTATGTTTGGACAGGGACGAGAGACCCAGTACTTC
CDR3: CASSMFGQGRETQYF
J: TRBJ2-5
size: .
V: TRBV19
D: TRBD1

DNA: TGTGCCAGCAGCTTAGCCCGGGGAGGGGCAGATACGCAGTATTTT
CDR3: CASSLARGGADTQYF
J: TRBJ2-3
size: .
V: TRBV7-3
D: TRBD2

DNA: TGTGCTAGTGGTTTGGTAACTTTGAGCTCTGGAAACACCATATATTTT
CDR3: CASGLVTLSSGNTIYF
J: TRBJ1-3
size: once
V: TRBV12-5
D: .

DNA: TGTGCCAGTAGTAGAGGGCGTCGATCGGGTGAAAAACTGTTTTTT
CDR3: CASSRGRRSGEKLFF
J: TRBJ1-4
size: .
V: TRBV19
D: .

DNA: TGTGCCAGCAGTCCGGGACTAGCGGGAGTGAGAACCGGGGAGCTGTTTTTT
CDR3: CASSPGLAGVRTGELFF
J: TRBJ2-2
size: .
V: TRBV5-4
D: TRBD2

DNA: TGTGCCAGCAGCTCAACAGGAGACGAGCAGTACTTC
CDR3: CASSSTGDEQYF
J: TRBJ2-7
size: .
V: TRBV7-9
D: .

DNA: TGCGCCAGCAGTGAGCTCTACAATGAGCAGTTCTTC
CDR3: CASSELYNEQFF
J: TRBJ2-1
size: .
V: TRBV10-1
D: .

DNA: TGTGCCAGCAGTTTATTGAGGGGGCGGACGGAGACCCAGTACTTC
CDR3: CASSLLRGRTETQYF
J: TRBJ2-5
size: once
V: TRBV27
D: TRBD1

DNA: TGTGCCTGGGGTTCGGATAATTCACCCCTCCACTTT
CDR3: CAWGSDNSPLHF
J: TRBJ1-6
size: few
V: TRBV30
D: .

DNA: TGTGCCAGCAGCCTGGTCGGGATGATCAATGAGCAGTTCTTC
CDR3: CASSLVGMINEQFF
J: TRBJ2-1
size: .
V: TRBV11-2
D: .

DNA: TGTGCCAGCAGTTCACACGGGACAGACGAAACCTTTTATGGCTACACCTTC
CDR3: CASSSHGTDETFYGYTF
J: TRBJ1-2
size: .
V: TRBV6-2/TRBV6-3
D: TRBD1

DNA: TGTGCCAGCAGCTTGGGACTAGCGGGACAGGCCGGAGAGACCCAGTACTTC
CDR3: CASSLGLAGQAGETQYF
J: TRBJ2-5
size: .
V: TRBV5-6
D: TRBD2

DNA: TGTGCCAGCAGTGAGATCGGCGGGGGGACGTTCCAAGAGACCCAGTACTTC
CDR3: CASSEIGGGTFQETQYF
J: TRBJ2-5
size: .
V: TRBV6-1
D: TRBD2

DNA: TGTGCCAGCAGTCAAGAGGGACAGGGAAGGGGTTCACCCCTCCACTTT
CDR3: CASSQEGQGRGSPLHF
J: TRBJ1-6
size: .
V: TRBV2
D: TRBD1

DNA: TGTGCCAGCAGCGGGACCGGGACAGGGGGCCGGCCCATGGAGACCCAGTACTTC
CDR3: CASSGTGTGGRPMETQYF
J: TRBJ2-5
size: .
V: TRBV5-5
D: TRBD1

DNA: TGTGCCAGCAGTCCCTGGGGGGTCATGGCCTACGAGCAGTACTTC
CDR3: CASSPWGVMAYEQYF
J: TRBJ2-7
size: once
V: TRBV11-3
D: .

DNA: TGTGCCAGCAGTGATCGCTACCGGGACAGGGGTTACAATGAGCAGTTCTTC
CDR3: CASSDRYRDRGYNEQFF
J: TRBJ2-1
size: .
V: TRBV6-1
D: TRBD1

DNA: TGTGCCAGCAGTCGTCCCATTTGGGGCCGAGGAGTTAGCGAGCAGTACTTC
CDR3: CASSRPIWGRGVSEQYF
J: TRBJ2-7
size: few
V: TRBV6-2/TRBV6-3
D: .

DNA: TGTGCCAGTACGGTTGGACTGGGGTCCTACGAGCAGTACTTC
CDR3: CASTVGLGSYEQYF
J: TRBJ2-7
size: .
V: TRBV19
D: .

DNA: TGTGCCAGCATGCACGGCTGGCGGGAGAGCACAGATACGCAGTATTTT
CDR3: CASMHGWRESTDTQYF
J: TRBJ2-3
size: once
V: TRBV7-9
D: TRBD2

DNA: TGTGCCAGCAGGCCCAGCGTAGGGACTATTAATTCACCCCTCCACTTT
CDR3: CASRPSVGTINSPLHF
J: TRBJ1-6
size: once
V: TRBV2
D: .

DNA: TGTGCCAGCAGCCCCCCCGCCCAGAAGGCGGCCGCTTTCTTT
CDR3: CASSPPAQKAAAFF
J: TRBJ1-1
size: .
V: TRBV9
D: .

DNA: TGTGCCAGCAGTTACGAGACAGGCCTGGGGGGCTACACCTTC
CDR3: CASSYETGLGGYTF
J: TRBJ1-2
size: .
V: TRBV6-2/TRBV6-3
D: .

DNA: TGTGCCAGCTCCGAGACAGGAGTAAACACCGGGGAGCTGTTTTTT
CDR3: CASSETGVNTGELFF
J: TRBJ2-2
size: .
V: TRBV18
D: .

DNA: TGTGCCAGAAGCTTAGATGGGGGGTGGACAGATACGCAGTATTTT
CDR3: CARSLDGGWTDTQYF
J: TRBJ2-3
size: .
V: TRBV7-5
D: .

DNA: TGTGCCAGCAGCAAAAGAGGGGGGACAGGGCCCTACAATGAGCAGTTCTTC
CDR3: CASSKRGGTGPYNEQFF
J: TRBJ2-1
size: .
V: TRBV21-1
D: .

DNA: TGTGCCAGTACCCAGGGACAGGGATCCTACGAGCAGTACTTC
CDR3: CASTQGQGSYEQYF
J: TRBJ2-7
size: .
V: TRBV19
D: TRBD1

DNA: TGTGCCAGCAGTTCAGGACAGCGCTACAATGAGCAGTTCTTC
CDR3: CASSSGQRYNEQFF
J: TRBJ2-1
size: .
V: TRBV6-6
D: .

DNA: TGTGCCAGCAGTTACGCGGGAGGGAACACTGAAGCTTTCTTT
CDR3: CASSYAGGNTEAFF
J: TRBJ1-1
size: .
V: TRBV6-5
D: .

DNA: TGCGCCAGCAGCCAAGACGTTAGCGGGGGGACTTACAATGAGCAGTTCTTC
CDR3: CASSQDVSGGTYNEQFF
J: TRBJ2-1
size: .
V: TRBV4-3
D: TRBD2

DNA: TGCAGCGTATGGAACAGCGGGGTGTTGAACACTGAAGCTTTCTTT
CDR3: CSVWNSGVLNTEAFF
J: TRBJ1-1
size: .
V: TRBV29-1
D: .

DNA: TGTGCCAGTAGTATCGGCGGCGGGGTCGGGGACACTGAAGCTTTCTTT
CDR3: CASSIGGGVGDTEAFF
J: TRBJ1-1
size: .
V: TRBV19
D: .

DNA: TGTGCCACCAGCAGAGATTACTCCCCCGGGGAGCAGTACTTC
CDR3: CATSRDYSPGEQYF
J: TRBJ2-7
size: .
V: TRBV15
D: .

DNA: TGTGCCAGCAGAATAACGGGGGGGGCATCAGGCTACACCTTC
CDR3: CASRITGGASGYTF
J: TRBJ1-2
size: few
V: TRBV7-2
D: .

DNA: TGTGCCAGCAGCCCACCGGGGGGTCGCGGGACTGAAGCTTTCTTT
CDR3: CASSPPGGRGTEAFF
J: TRBJ1-1
size: .
V: TRBV27
D: .

DNA: TGTGCCAGCAGCCAACCAATAGCGGCTAGCACAGATACGCAGTATTTT
CDR3: CASSQPIAASTDTQYF
J: TRBJ2-3
size: .
V: TRBV3-1/TRBV3-2
D: .

DNA: TGTGCCAGCAGCTTGGCCCCATTCCCAGGGGCATACAATGAGCAGTTCTTC
CDR3: CASSLAPFPGAYNEQFF
J: TRBJ2-1
size: .
V: TRBV7-8
D: .

DNA: TGTGCCAGCAGCTTACAAGCTGTGGAGACCCAGTACTTC
CDR3: CASSLQAVETQYF
J: TRBJ2-5
size: .
V: TRBV11-3
D: .

DNA: TGTGCCCATGGGGCGCTCTATGGCTACACCTTC
CDR3: CAHGALYGYTF
J: TRBJ1-2
size: .
V: TRBV30
D: .

DNA: TGCAGCGTTACTATCAGGGGGCCCGGTGGCGAGCAGTACTTC
CDR3: CSVTIRGPGGEQYF
J: TRBJ2-7
size: .
V: TRBV29-1
D: TRBD1

DNA: TGCAGTGCTAGTCTCACCCGCGGGAACGAGCAGTACTTC
CDR3: CSASLTRGNEQYF
J: TRBJ2-7
size: .
V: TRBV20-1
D: .

DNA: TGCGCCAGCAGCGTGACTAGCGGGTCTTCCTACGAGCAGTACTTC
CDR3: CASSVTSGSSYEQYF
J: TRBJ2-7
size: .
V: TRBV5-1
D: TRBD2

DNA: TGCGCCAGCAGCCCACCCGGCGAGCAGTACTTC
CDR3: CASSPPGEQYF
J: TRBJ2-7
size: .
V: TRBV5-1
D: .

DNA: TGCGCCAGCAGCTTGGGGCGCGGACAGGGCGCCGGCACAGATACGCAGTATTTT
CDR3: CASSLGRGQGAGTDTQYF
J: TRBJ2-3
size: .
V: TRBV5-1
D: TRBD1

DNA: TGTGCCAGCAGTTTTTTCTCTAGCAATGAGCAGTTCTTC
CDR3: CASSFFSSNEQFF
J: TRBJ2-1
size: once
V: TRBV12-3/TRBV12-4
D: .

DNA: TGCGCCAGCAGCTTTGGGACAGGGTCCTCAGAGACCCAGTACTTC
CDR3: CASSFGTGSSETQYF
J: TRBJ2-5
size: .
V: TRBV5-1
D: TRBD1

DNA: TGTGCCAGCAGGGGAGGGAGGACTGGAAACACCATATATTTT
CDR3: CASRGGRTGNTIYF
J: TRBJ1-3
size: .
V: TRBV2
D: .

DNA: TGCAGCGTTGAACCACTACTAAGCCCTGAAGCTTTCTTT
CDR3: CSVEPLLSPEAFF
J: TRBJ1-1
size: .
V: TRBV29-1
D: .

DNA: TGTGCCAGCAGCTTTACAGGGGACGGCTACACCTTC
CDR3: CASSFTGDGYTF
J: TRBJ1-2
size: .
V: TRBV7-9
D: TRBD1

DNA: TGCGCCAGCAGCCTCTGGGAGGGCACAGATACGCAGTATTTT
CDR3: CASSLWEGTDTQYF
J: TRBJ2-3
size: .
V: TRBV4-1
D: .

DNA: TGTGCCAGCAGCGCCACAGGGGGTTCCTACAATGAGCAGTTCTTC
CDR3: CASSATGGSYNEQFF
J: TRBJ2-1
size: once
V: TRBV7-2
D: TRBD1